What follows are 32 T cell receptor beta chains derived from one specimen sequenced in a study of OX40 agonist ivuxolimab in advanced cancers. Some clones are missing from TCRdb's copy, which holds only in-frame ones; the method was immunoSEQ multiplex PCR. The table records 70,000 to 95,000 clones, approximately 85% of them present only once. The source material was CD4+ or CD8+ T cells sorted from blood, sampled in a trial of the OX40 agonist ivuxolimab. Receptors originate from an adult with an advanced solid tumor such as melanoma, head and neck, liver or kidney cancer.

The rearrangement joins TRBV29-1 to TRBJ1-1; the D is unclear. Trimming took off 4 bases at V and 4 bases at J, with 10 bases between the two ends. The CDR3 extends over 12 amino acids. CDR1 SQVTM and CDR2 ANQGSEA come from the germline V gene. The CDR3 coding sequence is TGCAGCGTTGTGGGGTGGGGCACTGAAGCTTTCTTT. Amino acid sequence: CSVVGWGTEAFF.

The V and J genes are TRBV4-1 and TRBJ2-5; 9 positions match TRBD1. The CDR3 contains 15 residues. The V gene's germline CDR1 is MGHRA and CDR2 YSYEKL. V shed 0 bases and J 5 bases; nucleotides not matched to a gene: 4. CDR3 in DNA: TGCGCCAGCAGCCAAGAGGGGACAGGGTACGAGACCCAGTACTTC. Translation gives CASSQEGTGYETQYF.

The chain couples TRBV6-4 to TRBJ1-2; 8 bases match TRBD1. The CDR3 is made up of 14 amino acids. Germline-derived CDR1 and CDR2 are MRHNA and SNTAGT. Trimming cost V 0 bases and J 7 bases; bases outside gene matches: 4. The CDR3 coding sequence is TGTGCCAGCAGTGACTCGAAACAGGGGGGTGGCTACACCTTC. Protein sequence: CASSDSKQGGGYTF.

The chain uses TRBV7-8 and TRBJ2-7, with a tentative D call TRBD2 (7 bases). V lost 6 bases and J 5 bases, leaving 17 bases between the germline ends. The CDR3 extends over 14 amino acids. Germline CDR1 reads SGHVS; CDR2 reads FQNEAQ. CDR3 amino acids: CASSRGGVANEQYF. The CDR3 nucleotides read TGTGCCAGCAGTAGGGGGGGAGTTGCAAACGAGCAGTACTTC.

This rearrangement joins TRBV11-2 to TRBJ2-2; D remains unclear. V gave up 4 bases and J gave up 4 bases, with 10 bases separating them. The CDR3 sequence is 14 residues long. Germline values: CDR1 SGHAT, CDR2 FQNNGV. CDR3 nucleotides: TGTGCCAGCAGCTGGCTAGGGCCCACCGGGGAGCTGTTTTTT. Amino acid sequence: CASSWLGPTGELFF.

CDR3 sequence: CASRRDSRVESSVYEQYF. CDR3 bases: TGTGCCAGCAGAAGAGATAGTAGGGTGGAAAGTAGCGTCTACGAGCAGTACTTC. The chain uses TRBV27 and TRBJ2-7, with D maybe TRBD2 (5 bases). The CDR3 sequence is 18 residues long. CDR1 and CDR2 from the germline V gene are MNHEY and SMNVEV (reference sequence). The V end was cut by 6 bases, the J end by 3 bases, with 27 bases between.

This clone was seen only a few times. This sequence joins TRBV4-2 and TRBJ2-5; TRBD2 matches 10 bases. J was trimmed by 5 bases and V by 4 bases; bases with no gene match: 7. The germline V gene encodes CDR1 LGHNA and CDR2 YNFKEQ. CDR3 length equals 15 residues. CDR3 sequence: CASSPSSGSVETQYF. The CDR3 DNA is TGTGCCAGCAGCCCCTCTAGCGGGAGTGTCGAGACCCAGTACTTC.

The V call is TRBV7-2, the J call TRBJ1-1, with D unresolved. V dropped 5 bases and J dropped 7 bases, with 11 bases sitting between them. There are 12 residues in the CDR3. Germline V gives CDR1 SGHTA, CDR2 FQGNSA. CDR3 region: CASSLPQSEAFF. The CDR3 DNA is TGTGCCAGCAGCCTCCCCCAAAGTGAAGCTTTCTTT.

V gene TRBV15 combines with J gene TRBJ1-5; possible D gene TRBD1, 5 bases. CDR3 length: 14 amino acids. Germline CDR1 and CDR2: LNHNV and YYDKDF (reference sequence). Trimming took 5 bases from V and 5 from J, leaving 13 bases between them. The CDR3 loop is CATSLSGPHQPQHF. As DNA, the CDR3 is TGTGCCACCAGCTTGTCGGGGCCCCATCAGCCCCAGCATTTT.

The chain joins TRBV4-2 to TRBJ2-7; 10 bases line up with TRBD2. Germline-derived CDR1 and CDR2 are LGHNA and YNFKEQ. This CDR3 has 16 amino acids. The trim removed 0 bases at V and 5 bases at J, leaving 7 bases unmatched. The CDR3 DNA reads as TGTGCCAGCAGCCAAGAGACTAGCGGGTGGGTGAACGAGCAGTACTTC. It codes for CASSQETSGWVNEQYF.

This chain links TRBV9 with TRBJ2-3; 9 bases fit TRBD1. With V trimmed by 4 bases and J by 2 bases, 11 bases remained unmatched. Germline loops: CDR1 SGDLS, CDR2 YYNGEE. The CDR3 consists of 17 residues. The CDR3 spells CASSTTGTGSDTDTQYF. The CDR3 DNA reads TGTGCCAGCAGCACTACCGGGACAGGGTCGGACACAGATACGCAGTATTTT.

For the CDR3, the DNA is TGTGCCTGGAGTCGCGGGAGGGGAAACGAGCAGTACTTC. This translates into CAWSRGRGNEQYF. The chain recombines TRBV30 with TRBJ2-5, with TRBD2 matching 9 bases. The end of the DNA fits TRBJ2-7 better, so the J call may be wrong. Germline CDR1 reads GTSNPN; CDR2 reads SVGIG (reference sequence). The CDR3 covers 13 residues.

V usage is TRBV19 and J usage is TRBJ1-2, with D possibly TRBD1 on 6 matching bases. CDR3 size: 14 residues. Deletions cut 3 bases from V and 5 bases from J, with 13 bases between. The germline V gene has CDR1 LNHDA and CDR2 SQIVND (reference sequence). CDR3 in DNA: TGTGCCAGTAGTATCCCGGGGGCGCGATATGGCTACACCTTC. Translation: CASSIPGARYGYTF.

The CDR3 region is CASSLETGTGHEQYF. The CDR3 nucleotides read TGTGCCAGCAGCTTAGAGACCGGGACAGGACACGAGCAGTACTTC. The chain recombines TRBV11-3 with TRBJ2-7, with TRBD1 identical over 8 bases. The germline V gene encodes CDR1 SGHNT and CDR2 YENEEA. V gave up 0 bases and J gave up 5 bases; unmatched junction bases: 6. This CDR3 region has 15 residues.

This chain uses TRBV5-1 with TRBJ1-1, with D unresolved. This CDR3 has 15 residues. CDR1 SGHRS and CDR2 YFSETQ come from the germline V gene. V lost 4 bases, J lost 0 bases, and 13 bases lay in between. The CDR3 loop reads CASSPGMGVNTEAFF. As DNA, the CDR3 is TGCGCCAGCAGCCCCGGCATGGGAGTGAACACTGAAGCTTTCTTT.

The chain uses TRBV18 and TRBJ1-3, with 9 nucleotides matching TRBD1. The germline V gene encodes CDR1 KGHSH and CDR2 LQKENI. The J segment lost 7 bases and the V segment lost 0 bases, leaving 1 base of the junction unmatched. The CDR3 totals 14 residues. The CDR3 DNA follows: TGTGCCAGCTCACCACCCGGGACAGGGAACACCATATATTTT. This translates into CASSPPGTGNTIYF.

V usage is TRBV9 and J usage is TRBJ1-5; tentatively, D is TRBD1 (6 bases). The CDR3 has 16 residues. Looked up from germline, CDR1 is SGDLS and CDR2 is YYNGEE. V was clipped by 0 bases and J by 2 bases, with 12 bases between them. The CDR3 bases are TGTGCCAGCAGCGTAGATGCACAGGGCGGCAATCAGCCCCAGCATTTT. It yields the protein CASSVDAQGGNQPQHF.

The chain has TRBV7-2 and TRBJ2-5, with TRBD2 matching 8 bases. The DNA end lines up better with TRBJ2-7; the J call may be wrong. Germline CDR1 SGHTA, CDR2 FQGNSA. CDR3 size: 15 residues. The CDR3 coding sequence is TGTGCCAGCAGCCCCTTAACTAGCGGAGTCTACGAGCAGTACTTC. It codes for CASSPLTSGVYEQYF.

The chain is built from TRBV4-1 and TRBJ1-2, with TRBD1 matching 9 bases. This CDR3 is 15 amino acids long. Germline V gene data show CDR1 as MGHRA and CDR2 as YSYEKL. V lost 4 bases and J lost 5; bases outside the gene matches: 8. The chain's CDR3 is CASSRPGQGQYGYTF. CDR3 DNA: TGCGCCAGCAGCCGTCCGGGACAGGGTCAATATGGCTACACCTTC.

The CDR3: CASSLGRGTGFYLRNEQFF. The CDR3 DNA sequence: TGTGCCAGCAGTTTAGGGCGGGGGACGGGTTTCTACTTGCGAAATGAGCAGTTCTTC. The rearrangement links TRBV28 to TRBJ2-1, with 7 nucleotides matching TRBD2. In germline, CDR1 is MDHEN, CDR2 SYDVKM. This CDR3 region has 19 residues. Unmatched junction bases numbered 20, after V lost 2 bases and J lost 7 bases.

This chain connects TRBV12-5 to TRBJ2-5, with D hard to call. With 3 bases removed from V and 5 bases from J, the gap between germline ends came to 4 bases. The CDR3 spans 11 residues. Germline CDR1 and CDR2: LGHNT and FRNRAP. The CDR3 DNA reads as TGTGCTAGTGGTTTCGGGGAGACCCAGTACTTC. Its translation: CASGFGETQYF.

The chain couples TRBV5-1 to TRBJ2-2; 14 bases line up with TRBD2. V trimming: 4 bases; J trimming: 1 base; junction bases outside the gene matches: 3. Germline V gene lookup returns CDR1 SGHRS and CDR2 YFSETQ. CDR3 length: 17 residues. In DNA, the CDR3 is TGCGCCAGCAGCAAGGGGACTAGCGGGAGGAACACCGGGGAGCTGTTTTTT. Residues: CASSKGTSGRNTGELFF.

The V call is TRBV5-6, the J call TRBJ2-7; 9 nucleotides align to TRBD1. The germline gives CDR1 SGHDT, CDR2 YYEEEE. This CDR3 has 16 amino acids. V was clipped by 2 bases and J by 1 base; unmatched bases: 7. Here the CDR3 DNA reads TGTGCCAGCAGCTTTAACCGGGACAGGGATTCCTACGAGCAGTACTTC. This codes for CASSFNRDRDSYEQYF.

The V and J genes are TRBV7-9 and TRBJ2-2; D perhaps matches TRBD2 (6 bases). Trimming shortened V by 5 bases and J by 6 bases, and 13 bases separated the two germline ends. This CDR3 has 14 amino acids. CDR1 and CDR2 from the germline V gene are SEHNR and FQNEAQ (reference sequence). The CDR3 sequence is CASSALREAGELFF. CDR3 sequence (DNA): TGTGCCAGCAGCGCACTGAGGGAGGCCGGGGAGCTGTTTTTT.

The chain combines TRBV6-5 with TRBJ2-7, with D perhaps TRBD2 (6 bases). Germline V gene data show CDR1 as MNHEY and CDR2 as SVGAGI. The CDR3 is made up of 15 amino acids. V lost 4 bases, J lost 1 base, and 14 bases lay in between. The chain's CDR3 is CASSSLLADSYEQYF. The CDR3 nucleotides read TGTGCCAGCAGTTCTCTATTAGCGGATTCCTACGAGCAGTACTTC.

V is TRBV18 and J is TRBJ2-7; no definite D call. Germline V lookup: CDR1 KGHSH, CDR2 LQKENI. Trimming shortened V by 6 bases and J by 7 bases, and 22 bases separated the two germline ends. The CDR3 loop spans 15 amino acids. In DNA, the CDR3 is TGTGCCAGCTCCCGCGGCATCGACGCTGAAGGGGAGCAGTACTTC. This translates into CASSRGIDAEGEQYF.

V gene TRBV5-1 combines with J gene TRBJ1-2, with no clear D. Trimming left V 1 base short and J 4 bases short, with 14 bases between. Germline V gene sequence: CDR1 SGHRS, CDR2 YFSETQ. This CDR3 is built from 15 residues. CDR3 sequence reads: CASSLIGRAGYGYTF. The CDR3 nucleotides are TGCGCCAGCAGCTTGATTGGTAGGGCGGGCTATGGCTACACCTTC.

A single count supports this clone. The CDR3 DNA follows: TGTGCCAGCAGTGACACAGGGGACGGCTACACCTTC. Amino acid sequence: CASSDTGDGYTF. The chain uses TRBV2 and TRBJ1-2; TRBD1 agrees at 7 bases. The CDR3 has 12 residues. V gave up 3 bases and J gave up 8 bases; unmatched junction bases: 3. In germline, CDR1 is SNHLY, CDR2 FYNNEI. Full variable domain (outside the CDR3, taken from reference TRBV2 and TRBJ1-2): EPEVTQTPSHQVTQMGQEVILRCVPISNHLYFYWYRQILGQKVEFLVSFYNNEISEKSEIFDDQFSVERPDGSNFTLKIRSTKLEDSAMYFCASSDTGDGYTFGSGTRLTVV.

The chain carries TRBV6-1 and TRBJ1-1, with D perhaps matching TRBD1 (5 bases). The CDR3 has 13 residues. V lost 7 bases, J lost 1 base, and 10 bases lay in between. Per germline, CDR1 MNHNS and CDR2 SASEGT. Written as DNA, the CDR3 is TGTGCCAGCAATCCCGGGGGGAACACTGAAGCTTTCTTT. Protein product: CASNPGGNTEAFF.

The count of this clone is one. The genes are TRBV7-8 and TRBJ1-2, with D perhaps matching TRBD1 (5 bases). V dropped 5 bases and J dropped 2 bases, with 24 bases sitting between them. CDR3 length: 18 amino acids. The germline V gene encodes CDR1 SGHVS and CDR2 FQNEAQ. CDR3 in amino acids: CASSLGGSSYPINYGYTF. In DNA, the CDR3 is TGTGCCAGCAGCCTTGGGGGGAGTTCTTACCCAATAAACTATGGCTACACCTTC.

V is TRBV15 and J is TRBJ2-1, with 9 bases identical to TRBD1. In germline, CDR1 is LNHNV, CDR2 YYDKDF (reference sequence). Trimming cost V 1 base and J 1 base; bases outside gene matches: 2. The CDR3 spans 16 residues. CDR3 sequence: CATSRGDRASYNEQFF. The CDR3 DNA is TGTGCCACCAGCAGAGGGGACAGGGCTTCCTACAATGAGCAGTTCTTC.

V gene TRBV7-3 combines with J gene TRBJ2-1; a possible D gene is TRBD1 (6 bases). The germline V and J ends were trimmed by 3 bases and 8 bases, with 11 bases remaining between them. Germline V lookup: CDR1 SGHTA, CDR2 FQGTGA. CDR3 size: 13 residues. The CDR3 loop is CASSFLSGDEQFF. The DNA for the CDR3 is TGTGCCAGCAGCTTTTTATCAGGGGATGAGCAGTTCTTC.